This T cell receptor beta chain appears in the sequencing data of a study of T-cell reconstitution after alpha-beta-depleted transplantation in children. A TCRbeta library incorporating unique molecular identifiers was prepared. Each CDR3 protein is one row after TCRdb ran MiXCR on the PCR reads. The top ten clones hold 3% to 4% of a sample with some 500,000 distinct CDR3 sequences, around 18% of them seen once. V was shortened by 0 bases and J by 5 bases, with 24 bases between the two germline ends. CDR1 is SGDLS, CDR2 YYNGEE, per germline. This CDR3 has 18 residues. This chain joins TRBV9 and TRBJ2-7, with D possibly TRBD2 on 5 matching bases. The TCR sequence derives from a human donor who donated a stem cell graft to a child with acute lymphoblastic leukemia. The sequenced sample was PBMCs from the stem cell graft donor, obtained from the stem cell graft. Here the CDR3 DNA reads TGTGCCAGCAGCGTAGCCGATAGCGCGCATCCTTGGGTCGACGAGCAGTACTTC. Translated: CASSVADSAHPWVDEQYF.